This record looks at one TCR beta chain sequence and its context. This entry comes from a study of blood T cell repertoires in COVID-19. Study information: From T cells, B-cell-depleted T cells, or PBMCs came the material, which was cDNA or gDNA.

CDR1 is SGHNT and CDR2 is YYREEE in the germline V gene (reference sequence). The CDR3 runs to 17 residues. V trimming: 2 bases; J trimming: 6 bases; junction bases outside the gene matches: 12. Produced via immunoSEQ multiplex PCR; TCRdb's table is partial and in-frame only. The sample shows about 310,000 clones, under 90% of them seen only once. The sample consisted of PBMCs or T cells enriched from blood (not recorded which). This sequence joins TRBV5-4 and TRBJ2-1; 9 bases map to TRBD1. This TCR was recovered from a man aged 60 to 69 who had recovered from COVID-19. The CDR3 is CASSFLYRGQRINEQFF. The CDR3 DNA reads TGTGCCAGCAGCTTTTTATACAGGGGGCAGAGGATCAATGAGCAGTTCTTC. Looking up the rest from reference TRBV5-4 and TRBJ2-1 gives the full variable domain: ETGVTQSPTHLIKTRGQQVTLRCSSQSGHNTVSWYQQALGQGPQFIFQYYREEENGRGNFPPRFSGLQFPNYSSELNVNALELDDSALYLCASSFLYRGQRINEQFFGPGTRLTVL.